This is a list of T cell receptor beta chains from one sample in a study of T cell responses to AZD1222 COVID-19 vaccine. Sequencing used immunoSEQ multiplex PCR; TCRdb keeps in-frame clones, though not all of them. The sample has about 150,000 clones; 90% to 95% are singletons. The input for sequencing was peripheral blood, taken 28 days after the second AZD1222 dose. Every receptor here comes from an adult who received the AZD1222 COVID-19 vaccine. The CDR3 runs from the conserved cysteine through the conserved F or W. A D gene is named only where the DNA matches it firmly. Only part of the rows carry a size: once, few, many, or a class if the clone is expanded.

clone_size | d_call | j_call | v_call | cdr3_aa | cdr3_nt
once | TRBD1 | TRBJ2-1 | TRBV4-1 | CASSRGQRPSSYNEQFF | TGCGCCAGCAGCAGGGGGCAGCGCCCAAGCTCCTACAATGAGCAGTTCTTC
. | . | TRBJ2-2 | TRBV9 | CASSVEMATGELFF | TGTGCCAGCAGCGTAGAAATGGCCACCGGGGAGCTGTTTTTT
few | TRBD1 | TRBJ2-7 | TRBV11-2 | CASSHGTGGPNSYEQYF | TGTGCCAGCAGCCATGGGACAGGGGGGCCGAACTCCTACGAGCAGTACTTC
. | . | TRBJ2-2 | TRBV7-9 | CASSLGVNTGELFF | TGTGCCAGCAGCTTAGGAGTGAACACCGGGGAGCTGTTTTTT
. | . | TRBJ2-7 | TRBV12-3/TRBV12-4 | CASSHRTGFEQYF | TGTGCCAGCAGCCACCGAACAGGGTTCGAGCAGTACTTC
. | TRBD2 | TRBJ2-7 | TRBV28 | CASSLITSGSSYEQYF | TGTGCCAGCAGTTTGATTACTAGCGGGAGCTCCTACGAGCAGTACTTC
. | . | TRBJ2-1 | TRBV6-1 | CASSGYTGLSYNEQFF | TGTGCCAGCAGTGGATATACAGGTTTATCCTACAATGAGCAGTTCTTC
many | . | TRBJ1-2 | TRBV12-3/TRBV12-4 | CASRLGALGYTF | TGTGCCAGCAGGTTGGGGGCTTTGGGCTACACCTTC
. | . | TRBJ1-1 | TRBV7-2 | CASSSGVYSLVVDTEAFF | TGTGCCAGCAGCTCAGGGGTCTATAGTCTGGTGGTGGACACTGAAGCTTTCTTT
. | TRBD1 | TRBJ1-2 | TRBV3-1/TRBV3-2 | CASSRMVGQGDGYTF | TGTGCCAGCAGCCGAATGGTAGGACAGGGTGATGGCTACACCTTC
. | TRBD1 | TRBJ2-2 | TRBV27 | CASSSNEGANTGELFF | TGTGCCAGCAGTTCCAACGAGGGGGCAAACACCGGGGAGCTGTTTTTT